A single sample gave rise to the 9 T cell receptor beta chains below, sequenced in a study of low-dose radiotherapy and immunotherapy resistance in tumors (dated by TCRdb to about 2022). Superscript III and a set of TRAV- and TRBV-specific primers were used to synthesize first-strand cDNA, so that both TCRalpha and TCRbeta chains were covered. TCRs were amplified with Phusion for about 22 PCR cycles using a constant-region primer together with the adapter attached to the V primers. Through fastp at Q25 and MiXCR, TCRdb rebuilt clones from the public reads, retaining in-frame beta chains. Entries that share a CDR3 protein sequence are merged under the most common genes and DNA. Here the sample has about 14,000 distinct CDR3 sequences; under 60% occur a single time. In total, the top ten clones hold 3% to 4% of the sample. Source of these receptors: a human donor with advanced metastatic prostate, ovarian, gallbladder or colorectal cancer (not recorded which). This table probably holds off-target reads from a library built for another chain.

The chain has TRBV27 and TRBJ2-1, with 8 bases identical to TRBD2. The CDR3 has 17 amino acids. Germline V gene sequence: CDR1 MNHEY, CDR2 SMNVEV (reference sequence). V trimming: 1 base; J trimming: 7 bases; junction bases outside the gene matches: 12. The CDR3 spells CASSLYSGALAGNEQFF. CDR3 nucleotides: TGTGCCAGCAGTTTATATAGCGGGGCATTAGCGGGTAATGAGCAGTTCTTC.

The chain combines TRBV12-3 or TRBV12-4 with TRBJ2-5; no clear D. CDR3 length: 13 amino acids. V was shortened by 3 bases and J by 2 bases, with 7 bases between the two germline ends. CDR3 coding DNA: TGTGCCAGCAGTTTCGAAGGGCAAGAGACCCAGTACTTC. Translating gives CASSFEGQETQYF.

This clonotype appeared a few times. The V and J genes are TRBV12-3 or TRBV12-4 and TRBJ2-1; D is perhaps TRBD2 (6 bases). CDR3 length equals 13 residues. V was clipped by 4 bases and J by 8 bases, with 12 bases between them. CDR3 loop: CASSSGTQDEQFF. DNA for the CDR3: TGTGCCAGCAGTTCCGGGACTCAGGATGAGCAGTTCTTC.

This clonotype was detected only a few times. The rearrangement uses TRBV6-4 and TRBJ2-1; D possibly corresponds to TRBD2 (5 bases). The V gene's germline CDR1 is MRHNA and CDR2 SNTAGT. CDR3 size: 17 residues. Trimming cost V 8 bases and J 0 bases, with 20 bases left between them. CDR3 region: CASSLSGTLSSYNEQFF. DNA of the CDR3: TGTGCCAGCTCCCTTTCGGGAACCTTAAGCTCCTACAATGAGCAGTTCTTC.

The chain links TRBV4-3 to TRBJ2-7; TRBD2 is a possible D gene (5 bases). Trimming took 1 base from V and 3 from J, leaving 10 bases between them. Germline values: CDR1 LGHNA, CDR2 YSLEER. The CDR3 spans 14 residues. CDR3 coding DNA: TGCGCCAGCAGCCAAGTTTACGGGGACTACGAGCAGTACTTC. Translation: CASSQVYGDYEQYF.

CDR3 coding DNA: TGTGCCAGCGGGAGTGGGGAAAATGAGCAGTTCTTC. It codes for CASGSGENEQFF. This chain connects TRBV10-3 to TRBJ2-1; TRBD2 agrees at 7 bases. The CDR3 has 12 amino acids. The trim removed 10 bases at V and 7 bases at J, leaving 7 bases unmatched. Per the germline V gene, CDR1 is ENHRY and CDR2 is SYGVKD.

The rearrangement links TRBV5-1 to TRBJ2-3; weak D call: TRBD2 (5 bases). Trimming removed 0 bases from V and 4 bases from J, with 9 bases in between. From germline, CDR1 is SGHRS and CDR2 YFSETQ. This CDR3 has 14 residues. This CDR3 is CASSLDGVADTQYF. CDR3 nucleotide sequence: TGCGCCAGCAGCTTGGACGGGGTCGCAGATACGCAGTATTTT.

This clonotype has only a few counts. V usage is TRBV29-1 and J usage is TRBJ2-1; 10 positions match TRBD2. Germline assignment: CDR1 SQVTM and CDR2 ANQGSEA. The trim removed 1 base at V and 4 bases at J, leaving 10 bases unmatched. This CDR3 contains 17 residues. The CDR3 DNA is TGCAGCGTTGAAGGGGATGCTAGCGGGAGAGGGTACAATGAGCAGTTCTTC. It codes for CSVEGDASGRGYNEQFF.

The rearrangement joins TRBV7-9 to TRBJ2-2, with D possibly being TRBD1 (5 bases). Germline V gives CDR1 SEHNR, CDR2 FQNEAQ (reference sequence). V was trimmed by 5 bases and J by 1 base, leaving 11 bases between them. The CDR3 has 15 residues. DNA for the CDR3: TGTGCCAGCAGCCCGTACAGGATGAACACCGGGGAGCTGTTTTTT. Its translation: CASSPYRMNTGELFF. Filled out from reference TRBV7-9 and TRBJ2-2, the complete variable domain reads DTGVSQNPRHKITKRGQNVTFRCDPISEHNRLYWYRQTLGQGPEFLTYFQNEAQLEKSRLLSDRFSAERPKGSFSTLEIQRTEQGDSAMYLCASSPYRMNTGELFFGEGSRLTVL.